Following are 20 T cell receptor beta chains from one sample sequenced in a study of cytomegalovirus exposure and HLA in healthy donors. The method was immunoSEQ multiplex PCR; TCRdb's version includes in-frame clones alone and lacks a portion of them. This table has about 130,000 clones, approximately 88% appearing once. What was sequenced was PBMCs. Receptors originate from a woman under 30 in good health and CMV-seronegative.

The J gene is TRBJ2-3, the V gene TRBV28; no definite D call. There are 15 residues in the CDR3. V lost 2 bases, J lost 1 base, and 10 bases lay in between. In germline, CDR1 is MDHEN, CDR2 SYDVKM. Here the CDR3 DNA reads TGTGCCAGCAGTTTAATTTCAGAGGGCACAGATACGCAGTATTTT. It is translated as CASSLISEGTDTQYF.

The chain recombines TRBV7-9 with TRBJ2-2; 14 nucleotides agree with TRBD2. CDR3 length: 19 residues. CDR1 SEHNR and CDR2 FQNEAQ come from the germline V gene (reference sequence). V trimming: 5 bases; J trimming: 1 base; junction bases outside the gene matches: 9. The CDR3: CASSDRGLAGVGNTGELFF. CDR3 coding DNA: TGTGCCAGCAGCGATCGGGGACTAGCGGGAGTGGGGAACACCGGGGAGCTGTTTTTT. Looking up the rest from reference TRBV7-9 and TRBJ2-2 gives the full variable domain: DTGVSQNPRHKITKRGQNVTFRCDPISEHNRLYWYRQTLGQGPEFLTYFQNEAQLEKSRLLSDRFSAERPKGSFSTLEIQRTEQGDSAMYLCASSDRGLAGVGNTGELFFGEGSRLTVL.

Details on this clone: One junction end does not reproduce the germline sequence, and a read error may be involved. The gene calls are TRBV7-7 and TRBJ2-7, with D perhaps TRBD1 (6 bases). This CDR3 is built from 14 residues. Germline V gene data show CDR1 as SSHAT and CDR2 as FNYEAQ (reference sequence). In DNA form, the CDR3 reads TGTGCTAGCAGCCTCCGGGACACCTTCTACGAGCAGTACTTC. This translates into CASSLRDTFYEQYF.

This rearrangement joins TRBV15 to TRBJ2-6; perhaps TRBD1 as D (6 bases). The germline V gene has CDR1 LNHNV and CDR2 YYDKDF (reference sequence). CDR3 length equals 14 residues. V lost 6 bases and J 9 bases, leaving 15 bases between the germline ends. DNA of the CDR3: TGTGCCACCAGTCGGAGGACAGCCATCAACGTCCTGACTTTC. Its translation: CATSRRTAINVLTF.

This chain links TRBV7-9 with TRBJ2-5, with 10 nucleotides matching TRBD2. The V gene end was trimmed by 1 base and the J gene end by 4 bases; junction bases not matched to a gene: 6. The CDR3 is 16 amino acids. Germline V gene lookup returns CDR1 SEHNR and CDR2 FQNEAQ (reference sequence). This CDR3 reads CASSLGLAGVSETQYF. CDR3 nucleotide sequence: TGTGCCAGCAGCTTAGGCCTAGCGGGAGTGTCAGAGACCCAGTACTTC.

The chain employs TRBV27 and TRBJ1-2; 7 bases map to TRBD1. The trim removed 2 bases at V and 7 bases at J, leaving 7 bases unmatched. The CDR3 spans 14 residues. Germline lookup yields CDR1 MNHEY and CDR2 SMNVEV (reference sequence). Here the CDR3 reads CASSLPDRVSGYTF. The CDR3 DNA is TGTGCCAGCAGTTTACCTGACAGGGTCTCTGGCTACACCTTC.

V is TRBV13 and J is TRBJ2-7; D may be TRBD1 (5 bases). The CDR3 totals 14 residues. Germline CDR1 is PRHDT and CDR2 is FYEKMQ (reference sequence). Trimming stripped 8 bases from V and 3 bases from J, with 17 bases between. The CDR3 nucleotides read TGTGCCAGCCGCAAGGCAGGGAAAAACTACGAGCAGTACTTC. Translation: CASRKAGKNYEQYF.

This clone was picked up one time. This chain uses TRBV28 with TRBJ1-1; TRBD1 aligns across 7 bases. After removal of 3 bases from V and 1 base from J, the junction contained 8 bases not matched to a gene. The germline gives CDR1 MDHEN, CDR2 SYDVKM. This CDR3 region has 16 residues. The CDR3 sequence is CASSFTRQGANTEAFF. CDR3 bases: TGTGCCAGCAGTTTTACCAGACAGGGAGCGAACACTGAAGCTTTCTTT.

Comment on this clone: Other DNA sequences from this sample encode an identical CDR3 as well. J is TRBJ1-1 and V is TRBV27; D is perhaps TRBD1 (6 bases). This CDR3 has 14 residues. Germline values: CDR1 MNHEY, CDR2 SMNVEV (reference sequence). V lost 2 bases and J 1 base, leaving 8 bases between the germline ends. CDR3 loop: CASSLLGGNTEAFF. CDR3 nucleotides: TGTGCCAGCAGTTTACTAGGGGGGAACACTGAAGCTTTCTTT.

The chain couples TRBV7-2 to TRBJ1-1, with D perhaps matching TRBD1 (6 bases). The CDR3 extends over 15 amino acids. Germline V gene lookup returns CDR1 SGHTA and CDR2 FQGNSA. V was pared by 5 bases and J by 1 base, with 14 bases between. The CDR3 DNA reads as TGTGCCAGCAGCCCACTCGGGACACAGAACACTGAAGCTTTCTTT. This encodes CASSPLGTQNTEAFF.

The CDR3 coding sequence is TGCGCCAGCAGCTTGGTCCCGGGGGGTAGCGGCCACGGGGAGCTGTTTTTT. It is translated as CASSLVPGGSGHGELFF. J is TRBJ2-2 and V is TRBV5-1; 7 nucleotides agree with TRBD2. The CDR3 consists of 17 residues. Trimming at V came to 0 bases and at J to 7 bases, leaving 12 bases not matched to a gene. Germline lookup yields CDR1 SGHRS and CDR2 YFSETQ. Based on the CDR3 plus reference TRBV5-1 and TRBJ2-2, the full variable domain is KAGVTQTPRYLIKTRGQQVTLSCSPISGHRSVSWYQQTPGQGLQFLFEYFSETQRNKGNFPGRFSGRQFSNSRSEMNVSTLELGDSALYLCASSLVPGGSGHGELFFGEGSRLTVL.

The CDR3 loop is CASRRQGGRGYTF. The CDR3 coding sequence is TGCGCCAGCAGGCGCCAGGGGGGCCGCGGCTACACCTTC. V gene TRBV5-1 combines with J gene TRBJ1-2, with 7 bases that match TRBD1. The junction had 9 bases not matched to a gene; V was cut back by 5 bases and J by 8 bases. The CDR3 runs 13 residues. CDR1 SGHRS and CDR2 YFSETQ come from the germline V gene.

The chain carries TRBV5-4 and TRBJ1-2; TRBD1 matches at 7 bases. CDR1 and CDR2 from the germline V gene are SGHNT and YYREEE (reference sequence). The CDR3 is made up of 15 amino acids. V shed 2 bases and J 7 bases; nucleotides not matched to a gene: 11. CDR3 amino acids: CASSFDRDVGGGYTF. As DNA, the CDR3 is TGTGCCAGCAGCTTTGACAGGGACGTAGGCGGTGGCTACACCTTC.

The gene calls are TRBV29-1 and TRBJ2-5, with a weak D call TRBD2 (6 bases). Germline values: CDR1 SQVTM, CDR2 ANQGSEA. Trimming stripped 6 bases from V and 5 bases from J, with 13 bases between. The length of the CDR3 is 12 residues. Here the CDR3 reads CSVAGSGETQYF. DNA for the CDR3: TGCAGCGTGGCGGGATCCGGGGAGACCCAGTACTTC.

The V call is TRBV28, the J call TRBJ2-7; possible D gene TRBD2, 7 bases. CDR1 and CDR2 (germline): MDHEN, SYDVKM. This CDR3 is 14 amino acids long. V was trimmed by 5 bases and J by 7 bases, leaving 18 bases between them. The CDR3: CASSNRMGGQEQYF. CDR3 coding DNA: TGTGCCAGCAGTAACCGCATGGGGGGGCAAGAGCAGTACTTC.

V usage is TRBV19 and J usage is TRBJ2-1; 9 nucleotides align to TRBD2. The germline gives CDR1 LNHDA, CDR2 SQIVND (reference sequence). The CDR3 is 17 residues long. V lost 5 bases and J lost 3; bases outside the gene matches: 11. CDR3 region: CASSPVGLAGLYNEQFF. The DNA of the CDR3 is TGTGCCAGTAGTCCCGTAGGGCTAGCGGGACTCTACAATGAGCAGTTCTTC.

The J gene is TRBJ2-6, the V gene TRBV7-9, with TRBD2 matching 9 bases. This CDR3 spans 19 amino acids. Trimming took 5 bases from V and 0 from J; bases not matched to a gene: 11. Looked up from germline, CDR1 is SEHNR and CDR2 is FQNEAQ (reference sequence). DNA for the CDR3: TGTGCCAGCAGCCCGTTGACTAGCGGCCTCATCTCTGGGGCCAACGTCCTGACTTTC. Translating gives CASSPLTSGLISGANVLTF.

The rearrangement links TRBV5-5 to TRBJ1-1, with D possibly matching TRBD1 (5 bases). The germline V gene encodes CDR1 SGHKS and CDR2 YYEKEE (reference sequence). This CDR3 has 16 residues. V was shortened by 0 bases and J by 11 bases, with 23 bases between the two germline ends. The CDR3 spells CASSLVATGVGLRAFF. In nucleotides, the CDR3 is TGTGCCAGCAGCTTGGTGGCTACGGGGGTAGGTTTGCGCGCTTTCTTT.

The rearrangement uses TRBV2 and TRBJ2-7, with 8 bases fitting TRBD2. From germline, CDR1 is SNHLY and CDR2 FYNNEI. The trim removed 7 bases at V and 0 bases at J, leaving 8 bases unmatched. The CDR3 spans 15 residues. The CDR3 DNA reads TGTGCCAGCACCGGAGGGGGACTAGGCTCCTACGAGCAGTACTTC. Its translation is CASTGGGLGSYEQYF.

The CDR3 loop is CASSLAGAQETQYF. CDR3 nucleotide sequence: TGTGCCAGCAGCTTGGCCGGAGCCCAAGAGACCCAGTACTTC. This chain links TRBV5-4 with TRBJ2-5, with D uncertain. The CDR3 length is 14 residues. Germline CDR1 SGHNT, CDR2 YYREEE (reference sequence). The V end was cut by 0 bases, the J end by 1 base, with 7 bases between.